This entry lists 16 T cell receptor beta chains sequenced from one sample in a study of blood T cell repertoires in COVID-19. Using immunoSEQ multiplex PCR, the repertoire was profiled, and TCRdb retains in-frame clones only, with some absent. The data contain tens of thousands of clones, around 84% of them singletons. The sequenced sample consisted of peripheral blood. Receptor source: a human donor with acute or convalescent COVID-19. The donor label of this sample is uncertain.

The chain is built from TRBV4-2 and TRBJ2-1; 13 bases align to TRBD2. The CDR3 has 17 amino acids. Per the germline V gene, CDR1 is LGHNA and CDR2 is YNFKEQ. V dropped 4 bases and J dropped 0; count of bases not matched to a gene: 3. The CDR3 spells CASSPRTSGGSYNEQFF. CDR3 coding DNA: TGTGCCAGCAGCCCTCGGACTAGCGGGGGCTCCTACAATGAGCAGTTCTTC.

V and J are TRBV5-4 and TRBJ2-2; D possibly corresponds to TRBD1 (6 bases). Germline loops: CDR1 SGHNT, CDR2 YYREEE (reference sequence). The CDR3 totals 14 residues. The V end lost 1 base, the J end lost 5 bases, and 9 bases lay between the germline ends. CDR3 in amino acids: CASSLRDTTGELFF. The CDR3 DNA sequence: TGTGCCAGCAGCTTGCGGGACACAACCGGGGAGCTGTTTTTT.

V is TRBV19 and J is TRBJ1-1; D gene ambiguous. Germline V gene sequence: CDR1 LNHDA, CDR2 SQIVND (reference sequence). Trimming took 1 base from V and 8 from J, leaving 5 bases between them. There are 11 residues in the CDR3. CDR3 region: CASSIGREAFF. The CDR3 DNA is TGTGCCAGTAGTATAGGCAGGGAAGCTTTCTTT.

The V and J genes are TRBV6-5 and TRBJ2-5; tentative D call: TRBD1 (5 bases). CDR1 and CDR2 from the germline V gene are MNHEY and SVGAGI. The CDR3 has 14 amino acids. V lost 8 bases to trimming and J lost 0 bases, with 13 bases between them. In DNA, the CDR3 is TGTGCCAGCTCGACAAGACAGTACCAAGAGACCCAGTACTTC. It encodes CASSTRQYQETQYF.

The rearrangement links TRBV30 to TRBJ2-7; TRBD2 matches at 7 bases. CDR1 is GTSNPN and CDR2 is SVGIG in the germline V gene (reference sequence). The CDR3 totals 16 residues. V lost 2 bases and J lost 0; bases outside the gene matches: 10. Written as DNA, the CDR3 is TGTGCCTGGAGTAAGACCGGGACTACTAGCTCCTACGAGCAGTACTTC. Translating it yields CAWSKTGTTSSYEQYF.

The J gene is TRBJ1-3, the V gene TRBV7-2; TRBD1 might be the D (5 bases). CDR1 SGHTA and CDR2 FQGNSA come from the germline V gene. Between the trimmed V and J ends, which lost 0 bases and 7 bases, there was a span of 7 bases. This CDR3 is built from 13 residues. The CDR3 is CASSLAGANTIYF. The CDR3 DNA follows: TGTGCCAGCAGCTTAGCAGGGGCGAACACCATATATTTT. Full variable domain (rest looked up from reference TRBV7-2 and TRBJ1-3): GAGVSQSPSNKVTEKGKDVELRCDPISGHTALYWYRQSLGQGLEFLIYFQGNSAPDKSGLPSDRFSAERTGGSVSTLTIQRTQQEDSAVYLCASSLAGANTIYFGEGSWLTVV.

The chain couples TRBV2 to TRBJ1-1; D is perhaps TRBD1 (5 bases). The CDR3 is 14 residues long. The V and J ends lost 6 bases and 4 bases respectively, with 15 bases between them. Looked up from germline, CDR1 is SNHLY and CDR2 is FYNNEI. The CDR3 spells CASRGMGGTTEAFF. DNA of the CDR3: TGTGCCAGCAGGGGAATGGGGGGGACCACTGAAGCTTTCTTT.

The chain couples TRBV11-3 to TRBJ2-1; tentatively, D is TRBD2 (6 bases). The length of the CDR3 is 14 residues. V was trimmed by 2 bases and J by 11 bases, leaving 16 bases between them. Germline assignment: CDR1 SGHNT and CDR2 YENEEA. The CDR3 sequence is CASSLTPLGGKQFF. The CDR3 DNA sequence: TGTGCCAGCAGCTTAACCCCCCTGGGGGGTAAGCAGTTCTTC. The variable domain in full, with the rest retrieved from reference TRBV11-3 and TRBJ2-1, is EAGVVQSPRYKIIEKKQPVAFWCNPISGHNTLYWYLQNLGQGPELLIRYENEEAVDDSQLPKDRFSAERLKGVDSTLKIQPAELGDSAVYLCASSLTPLGGKQFFGPGTRLTVL.

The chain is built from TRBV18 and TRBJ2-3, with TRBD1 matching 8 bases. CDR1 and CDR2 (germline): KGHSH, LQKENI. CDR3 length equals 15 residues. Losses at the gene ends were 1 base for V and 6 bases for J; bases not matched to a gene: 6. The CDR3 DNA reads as TGTGCCAGCTCACCACGCCAGGGGGCGGGTGATACGCAGTATTTT. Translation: CASSPRQGAGDTQYF.

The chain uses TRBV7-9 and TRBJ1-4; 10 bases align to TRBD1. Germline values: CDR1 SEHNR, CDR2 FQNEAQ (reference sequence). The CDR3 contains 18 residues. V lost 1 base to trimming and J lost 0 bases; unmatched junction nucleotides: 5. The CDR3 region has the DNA TGTGCCAGCAGCTTAGGATGGACAGGGGGATCAACTAATGAAAAACTGTTTTTT. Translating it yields CASSLGWTGGSTNEKLFF.

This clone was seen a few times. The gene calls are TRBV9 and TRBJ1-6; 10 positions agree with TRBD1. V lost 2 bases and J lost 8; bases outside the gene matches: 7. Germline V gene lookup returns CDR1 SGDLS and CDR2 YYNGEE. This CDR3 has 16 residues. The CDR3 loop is CASSVGQGTWDSPLHF. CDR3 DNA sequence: TGTGCCAGCAGCGTGGGACAGGGGACCTGGGATTCACCCCTCCACTTT.

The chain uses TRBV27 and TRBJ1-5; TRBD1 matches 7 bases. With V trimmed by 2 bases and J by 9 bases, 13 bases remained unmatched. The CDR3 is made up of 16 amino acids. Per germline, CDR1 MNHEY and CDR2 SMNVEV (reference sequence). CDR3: CASSLSRWDRQWPQHF. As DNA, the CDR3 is TGTGCCAGCAGTTTAAGCCGATGGGACAGACAATGGCCCCAGCATTTT.

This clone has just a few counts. CDR3 nucleotides: TGTGCCAGCAGCGAGCAGACAGGGGCGGATAACTATGGCTACACCTTC. Translated: CASSEQTGADNYGYTF. This chain links TRBV9 with TRBJ1-2; 8 nucleotides line up with TRBD1. CDR3 length: 16 residues. V lost 3 bases to trimming and J lost 1 base; unmatched junction nucleotides: 8. Germline V lookup: CDR1 SGDLS, CDR2 YYNGEE.

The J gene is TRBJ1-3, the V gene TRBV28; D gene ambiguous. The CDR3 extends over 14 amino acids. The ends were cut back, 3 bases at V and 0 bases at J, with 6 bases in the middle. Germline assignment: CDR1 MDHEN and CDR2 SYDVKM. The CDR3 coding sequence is TGTGCCAGCAGTTTGGAGAACTCTGGAAACACCATATATTTT. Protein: CASSLENSGNTIYF. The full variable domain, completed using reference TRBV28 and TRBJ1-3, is DVKVTQSSRYLVKRTGEKVFLECVQDMDHENMFWYRQDPGLGLRLIYFSYDVKMKEKGDIPEGYSVSREKKERFSLILESASTNQTSMYLCASSLENSGNTIYFGEGSWLTVV.

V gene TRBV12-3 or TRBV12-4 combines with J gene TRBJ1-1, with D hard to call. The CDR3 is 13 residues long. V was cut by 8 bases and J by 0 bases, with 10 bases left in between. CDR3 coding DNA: TGTGCCAGCCGGACGGGGATGAACACTGAAGCTTTCTTT. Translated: CASRTGMNTEAFF.

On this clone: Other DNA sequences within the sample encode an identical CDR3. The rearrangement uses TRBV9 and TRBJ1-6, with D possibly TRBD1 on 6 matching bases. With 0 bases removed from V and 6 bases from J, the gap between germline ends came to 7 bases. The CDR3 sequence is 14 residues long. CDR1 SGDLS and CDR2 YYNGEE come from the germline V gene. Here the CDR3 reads CASSVAGANSPLHF. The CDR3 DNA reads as TGTGCCAGCAGCGTAGCAGGGGCTAATTCACCCCTCCACTTT.